The next 17 T cell receptor beta chains were all read from a single sample in a study of T-cell memory formation after mild COVID-19. One entry per CDR3 protein, called by TCRdb with MiXCR from the 5' RACE reads. The repertoire has about 440,000 distinct CDR3 sequences, around 18% of them found once; the top ten carry 7.5% to 9.5%. Sequencing was done on a sample of PBMCs or a T cell subset sorted from them (not recorded which). All receptors come from an adult woman who had mild COVID-19 (a few samples of this study predate the infection). Cell type and time point are not known.

In this sample, this clonotype turned up a few times. The V and J genes are TRBV6-2 or TRBV6-3 and TRBJ2-1; 11 positions agree with TRBD2. The J segment lost 10 bases and the V segment lost 0 bases, leaving 5 bases of the junction unmatched. The CDR3 covers 15 residues. Germline values: CDR1 MNHEY, CDR2 SVGEGT. CDR3 residues: CASSYSASGRSEQFF. In DNA form, the CDR3 reads TGTGCCAGCAGTTACTCCGCTAGCGGGAGGTCGGAGCAGTTCTTC.

This rearrangement joins TRBV29-1 to TRBJ2-5; D uncertain. The V and J ends lost 1 base and 5 bases respectively, with 5 bases between them. This CDR3 spans 11 amino acids. CDR1 is SQVTM and CDR2 is ANQGSEA in the germline V gene. CDR3 residues: CSVEAFETQYF. The CDR3 DNA reads TGCAGCGTTGAAGCTTTTGAGACCCAGTACTTC.

This clonotype was seen more than once but under ten times. This chain links TRBV7-8 with TRBJ1-1; D ambiguous. The CDR3 has 14 amino acids. The germline CDR1 and CDR2 sequences are SGHVS and FQNEAQ. V lost 3 bases and J lost 0, with 8 bases in between. For the CDR3, the DNA is TGTGCCAGCAGCTTGGCCCAGGTGAACACTGAAGCTTTCTTT. Its protein product is CASSLAQVNTEAFF.

This clonotype was found a few times. The gene calls are TRBV9 and TRBJ2-1; 9 bases line up with TRBD2. J lost 6 bases, V lost 4 bases, and 8 bases had no gene match. Germline CDR1 SGDLS, CDR2 YYNGEE. This CDR3 has 15 residues. CDR3 loop: CASSPLAGMPNEQFF. CDR3 DNA: TGTGCCAGCAGCCCCCTAGCGGGGATGCCCAATGAGCAGTTCTTC.

The chain combines TRBV29-1 with TRBJ2-3; D ambiguous. Looked up from germline, CDR1 is SQVTM and CDR2 is ANQGSEA. The CDR3 length is 13 residues. The V end was cut by 5 bases, the J end by 0 bases, with 9 bases between. DNA for the CDR3: TGCAGCGTTAGGCCCGACAGCACAGATACGCAGTATTTT. Its translation is CSVRPDSTDTQYF.

This clonotype was seen a few times. The rearrangement uses TRBV4-1 and TRBJ1-5; D is uncertain. Germline V gene lookup returns CDR1 MGHRA and CDR2 YSYEKL. CDR3 length: 14 residues. V was cut by 0 bases and J by 4 bases, with 7 bases left in between. The CDR3 DNA reads TGCGCCAGCAGCCAAGAGAGGGCGAATCAGCCCCAGCATTTT. Amino acids: CASSQERANQPQHF.

The genes are TRBV29-1 and TRBJ1-5; D is unresolved. The CDR3 consists of 14 residues. Trimming pared 6 bases from V and 1 base from J, leaving 13 bases between. Germline assignment: CDR1 SQVTM and CDR2 ANQGSEA. The CDR3 sequence is CSVMVGSSNQPQHF. As DNA, the CDR3 is TGCAGCGTCATGGTGGGATCCAGCAATCAGCCCCAGCATTTT.

Points on this clonotype: A much larger clone lies a single base off, so this may be a read error. V gene TRBV12-3 or TRBV12-4 combines with J gene TRBJ2-1; D gene ambiguous. This CDR3 is 13 amino acids long. CDR3 residues: CTSSFRLSGEQFF. The DNA for the CDR3 is TGTACCAGCAGTTTTCGTCTTTCCGGTGAGCAGTTCTTC.

There are a few counts of this clonotype. The chain is built from TRBV7-2 and TRBJ1-2; 7 bases fit TRBD1. CDR1 and CDR2 (germline): SGHTA, FQGNSA. The CDR3 loop spans 14 amino acids. J lost 3 bases, V lost 5 bases, and 6 bases had no gene match. DNA of the CDR3: TGTGCCAGCAGCACCAGGGGGGACTACTATGGCTACACCTTC. Protein: CASSTRGDYYGYTF.

CDR3 in DNA: TGTGCCAGCAGCGTAGGATGGGACAGCTCGTCCTACGAGCAGTACTTC. Its translation: CASSVGWDSSSYEQYF. This chain connects TRBV9 to TRBJ2-7, with 7 bases matching TRBD1. J lost 1 base, V lost 0 bases, and 7 bases had no gene match. The germline gives CDR1 SGDLS, CDR2 YYNGEE. This CDR3 comprises 16 residues.

DNA for the CDR3: TGTGCCAGCAGTGGTAGTCGTCCCAATGAGCAGTTCTTC. It encodes CASSGSRPNEQFF. This chain links TRBV7-6 with TRBJ2-1, with D uncertain. V was cut by 6 bases and J by 6 bases, with 12 bases left in between. Germline V gives CDR1 SGHVS, CDR2 FNYEAQ. The length of the CDR3 is 13 residues.

The chain links TRBV27 to TRBJ2-1; possible D gene TRBD2, 5 bases. Trimming shortened V by 4 bases and J by 10 bases, and 14 bases separated the two germline ends. The V gene's germline CDR1 is MNHEY and CDR2 SMNVEV (reference sequence). CDR3 length: 13 residues. In nucleotides, the CDR3 is TGTGCCAGCAGTTCCGTCTTCGCGGGCGAGCAGTTCTTC. It specifies CASSSVFAGEQFF.

This clonotype was seen a single time. This chain links TRBV6-5 with TRBJ2-7, with a weak D call TRBD1 (5 bases). V dropped 3 bases and J dropped 4 bases, with 22 bases sitting between them. CDR3 size: 17 residues. Germline CDR1 reads MNHEY; CDR2 reads SVGAGI. This CDR3 reads CASSYSSWGRPSYEQYF. CDR3 sequence (DNA): TGTGCCAGCAGTTATTCGAGCTGGGGCCGTCCTTCATACGAGCAGTACTTC.

This clonotype appeared a few times. The chain carries TRBV7-9 and TRBJ2-7; the match to TRBD1 covers 9 bases. CDR3 size: 14 residues. Per the germline V gene, CDR1 is SEHNR and CDR2 is FQNEAQ (reference sequence). After removal of 5 bases from V and 3 bases from J, the junction contained 5 bases not matched to a gene. The CDR3 sequence is CASSPGQGYYEQYF. The CDR3 DNA is TGTGCCAGCAGCCCGGGACAGGGCTACTACGAGCAGTACTTC. Full variable domain (remainder filled in from reference TRBV7-9 and TRBJ2-7): DTGVSQNPRHKITKRGQNVTFRCDPISEHNRLYWYRQTLGQGPEFLTYFQNEAQLEKSRLLSDRFSAERPKGSFSTLEIQRTEQGDSAMYLCASSPGQGYYEQYFGPGTRLTVT.

This clonotype has just a few counts. This chain uses TRBV7-9 with TRBJ2-5; D is unresolved. V was shortened by 2 bases and J by 9 bases, with 13 bases between the two germline ends. The germline gives CDR1 SEHNR, CDR2 FQNEAQ (reference sequence). CDR3 size: 13 residues. For the CDR3, the DNA is TGTGCCAGCAGCTTACTTGGGGTAACGTCCCAGTACTTC. As protein: CASSLLGVTSQYF. Combining the CDR3 with reference TRBV7-9 and TRBJ2-5 gives the whole variable domain DTGVSQNPRHKITKRGQNVTFRCDPISEHNRLYWYRQTLGQGPEFLTYFQNEAQLEKSRLLSDRFSAERPKGSFSTLEIQRTEQGDSAMYLCASSLLGVTSQYFGPGTRLLVL.

The sample holds a few counts of this clonotype. The rearrangement uses TRBV24-1 and TRBJ1-3; D is unresolved. The CDR3 is made up of 13 amino acids. V shed 3 bases and J shed 10 bases, with 12 bases lying between them. Per the germline V gene, CDR1 is KGHDR and CDR2 is SFDVKD. CDR3 sequence reads: CATSDPREATIYF. CDR3 nucleotide sequence: TGTGCCACCAGTGATCCCCGTGAAGCTACCATATATTTT.

This clonotype was seen ten or more times. The chain joins TRBV4-1 to TRBJ2-2, with D perhaps TRBD1 (6 bases). CDR3 size: 15 residues. V was trimmed by 4 bases and J by 3 bases, leaving 12 bases between them. Germline assignment: CDR1 MGHRA and CDR2 YSYEKL. The CDR3 nucleotides read TGCGCCAGCAGCCGACAGGTGGGGGACACCGGGGAGCTGTTTTTT. This encodes CASSRQVGDTGELFF.